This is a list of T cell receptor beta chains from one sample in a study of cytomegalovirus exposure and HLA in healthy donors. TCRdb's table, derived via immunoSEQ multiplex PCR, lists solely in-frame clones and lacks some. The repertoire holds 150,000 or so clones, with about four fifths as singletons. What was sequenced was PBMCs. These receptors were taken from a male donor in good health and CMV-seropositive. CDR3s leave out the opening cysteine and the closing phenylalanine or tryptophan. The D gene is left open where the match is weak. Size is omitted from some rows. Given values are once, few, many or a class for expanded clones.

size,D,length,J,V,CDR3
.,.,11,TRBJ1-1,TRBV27,ASTRGPRAEAF
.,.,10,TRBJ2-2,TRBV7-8,ASTVHTGELF
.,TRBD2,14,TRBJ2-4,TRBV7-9,ASSLLPGTSGNIQY
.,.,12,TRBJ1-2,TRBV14,ASSQGSFNYGYT
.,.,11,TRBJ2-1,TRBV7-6,ASSLAETNDRF
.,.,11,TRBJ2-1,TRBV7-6,ASSQSTADEQF
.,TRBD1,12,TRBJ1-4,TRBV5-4,ASSLQGASEKLF
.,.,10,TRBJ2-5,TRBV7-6,ASSLAVDLQY
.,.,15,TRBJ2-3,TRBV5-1,ASSILGAGVAADTQY
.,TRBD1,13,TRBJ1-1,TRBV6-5,ASRAPGTGNTEAF
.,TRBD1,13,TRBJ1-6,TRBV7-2,ASSATGAKNSPLH
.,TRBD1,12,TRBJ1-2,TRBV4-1,ASSQTGSGYGYT
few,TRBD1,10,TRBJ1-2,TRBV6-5,ASAGTDYGYT
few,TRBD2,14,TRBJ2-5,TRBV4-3,ASSQGAGKGSETQY
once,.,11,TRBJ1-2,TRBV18,ASSPETEYGYT
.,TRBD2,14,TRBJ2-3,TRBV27,ASTRSPSGKGDTQY
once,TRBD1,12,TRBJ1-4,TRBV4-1,ASSQPRDSEKLF
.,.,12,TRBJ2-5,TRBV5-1,ASSLETPRETQY
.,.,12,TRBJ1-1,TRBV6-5,ASSLTGLNTEAF
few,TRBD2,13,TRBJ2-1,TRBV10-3,AIGSAREANDEQF
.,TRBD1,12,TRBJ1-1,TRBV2,ASSPDRGRTEAF
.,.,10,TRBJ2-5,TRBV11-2,ASSSRWETQY
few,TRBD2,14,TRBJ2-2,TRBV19,ASSVRGASGSRELF
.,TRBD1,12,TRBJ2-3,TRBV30,AWSGAGGTDTQY
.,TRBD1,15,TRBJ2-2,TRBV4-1,ASSKGQATIGTGELF
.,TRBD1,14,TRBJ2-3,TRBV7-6,ASSSPGQGFPDTQY
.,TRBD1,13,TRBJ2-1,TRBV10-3,AISDTGTGGSEQF
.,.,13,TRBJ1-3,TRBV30,AWSVRRASGNTIY